A selection of T cell receptor beta chains follows, all from one sample in a study of OX40 agonist ivuxolimab in advanced cancers. Produced via immunoSEQ multiplex PCR; TCRdb's table is partial and in-frame only. The data hold tens of thousands of clones, with approximately 89% observed a single time. The sequenced sample was CD4+ or CD8+ T cells sorted from blood, obtained in a trial of the OX40 agonist ivuxolimab. The source of these receptors is an adult with an advanced solid tumor such as melanoma, head and neck, liver or kidney cancer. Both conserved end residues are part of each CDR3. The D gene is left open where the match is weak. Size tells how often a clone was seen (once, few, many) or the class of an expanded clone, and some rows leave it out.

V	D	J	size	CDR3	DNA
TRBV6-1	NA	TRBJ2-2	few	CASSAHTGVPRELFF	TGTGCCAGCAGTGCTCATACGGGAGTTCCTAGGGAGCTGTTTTTT
TRBV28	TRBD2	TRBJ2-3	NA	CASRLLAGVVDAQYF	TGTGCCAGCAGACTCCTAGCGGGAGTCGTCGATGCGCAGTATTTT
TRBV5-5	NA	TRBJ2-4	NA	CASSLEGRGNIQYF	TGTGCCAGCAGCTTGGAGGGACGAGGAAACATTCAGTACTTC
TRBV23-1	NA	TRBJ2-5	NA	CASSRGAFPTQYF	TGCGCCAGCAGTCGTGGGGCCTTTCCGACCCAGTACTTC
TRBV5-5	TRBD2	TRBJ2-4	once	CASSSTAGLAGGLAKNIQYF	TGTGCCAGCAGCTCAACCGCCGGACTAGCGGGAGGTTTGGCCAAAAACATTCAGTACTTC
TRBV7-9	TRBD1	TRBJ1-2	NA	CASSLPAGDSSNYGYTF	TGTGCCAGCAGCTTGCCAGCTGGGGACAGTTCTAACTATGGCTACACCTTC
TRBV4-1	NA	TRBJ1-2	NA	CASSLTGGDYGYTF	TGCGCCAGCAGCCTGACGGGAGGAGACTATGGCTACACCTTC
TRBV6-1	TRBD2	TRBJ2-7	NA	CASSEDSGRMTYEQYF	TGTGCCAGCAGTGAGGATAGCGGGAGAATGACCTACGAGCAGTACTTC
TRBV4-2	TRBD1	TRBJ2-5	NA	CASSRNPGDSQETQYF	TGTGCCAGCAGCCGGAATCCCGGGGACAGCCAAGAGACCCAGTACTTC
TRBV13	NA	TRBJ2-1	once	CASSLGLVGSSYNEQFF	TGTGCCAGCAGCTTAGGTTTAGTCGGGAGCTCCTACAATGAGCAGTTCTTC
TRBV2	NA	TRBJ2-7	NA	CASQWSRGSYEQYF	TGTGCCAGCCAGTGGTCCCGTGGCTCCTACGAGCAGTACTTC
TRBV4-1	NA	TRBJ1-5	NA	CASSQDMQGWAQHF	TGCGCCAGCAGCCAAGACATGCAGGGTTGGGCCCAGCATTTT
TRBV9	NA	TRBJ2-1	NA	CASSVAGNYNEQFF	TGTGCCAGCAGCGTAGCGGGCAACTACAATGAGCAGTTCTTC
TRBV7-2	NA	TRBJ1-2	NA	CASSLLFAETYGYTF	TGTGCCAGCAGCTTATTATTCGCGGAGACCTATGGCTACACCTTC